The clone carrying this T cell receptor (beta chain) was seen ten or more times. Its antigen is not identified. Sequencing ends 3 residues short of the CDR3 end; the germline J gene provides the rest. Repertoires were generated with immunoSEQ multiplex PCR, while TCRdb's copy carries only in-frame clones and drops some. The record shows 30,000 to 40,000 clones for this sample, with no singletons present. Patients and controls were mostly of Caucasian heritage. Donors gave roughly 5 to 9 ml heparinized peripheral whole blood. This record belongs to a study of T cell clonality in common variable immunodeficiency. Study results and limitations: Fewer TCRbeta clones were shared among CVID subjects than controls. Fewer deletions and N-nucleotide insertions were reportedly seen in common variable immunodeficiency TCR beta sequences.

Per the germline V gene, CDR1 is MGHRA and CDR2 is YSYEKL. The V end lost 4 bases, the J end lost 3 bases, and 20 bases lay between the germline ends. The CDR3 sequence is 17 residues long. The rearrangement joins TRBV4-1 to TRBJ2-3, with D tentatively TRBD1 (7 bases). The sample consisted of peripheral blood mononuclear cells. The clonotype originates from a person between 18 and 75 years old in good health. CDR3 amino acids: CASSRSRQGGMTDTQYF. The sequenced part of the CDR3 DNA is TGCGCCAGCAGCCGAAGCCGTCAGGGGGGTATGACAGATACG.